The present TCR beta chain was sequenced within a study of shared T cell receptors in the human thymus. V gave up 5 bases and J gave up 6 bases, with 17 bases separating them. This CDR3 contains 14 residues. Germline CDR1 and CDR2: MDHEN and SYDVKM. TCRdb's table, derived via immunoSEQ multiplex PCR, lists solely in-frame clones and lacks some. The data show about 380,000 clones, 85% to 95% seen once. This clone has just one count. This clonotype originated in a human donor. The rearrangement links TRBV28 to TRBJ2-7; D is perhaps TRBD1 (8 bases). The specimen sequenced was thymocytes. The CDR3 region is CASSHGAGQAEQYF. The CDR3 region has the DNA TGTGCCAGCAGTCACGGAGCGGGACAGGCCGAGCAGTACTTC.